This T cell receptor (beta chain) stems from a study of early T cells in non-severe SARS-CoV-2 infection. Trimming left V 5 bases short and J 3 bases short, with 10 bases between. Germline CDR1 is SEHNR and CDR2 is FQNEAQ (reference sequence). The CDR3 is 13 amino acids. Unique molecular identifiers were added to individual cDNA molecules. MiXCR was run by TCRdb on the 5' RACE reads, yielding one entry per CDR3 protein. The table has approximately 81,000 distinct CDR3 sequences, roughly 13% seen once. What was sequenced was whole blood. This chain links TRBV7-9 with TRBJ1-1; no reliable D call. The clonotype comes from an adult who was a healthcare worker with PCR-confirmed SARS-CoV-2 infection or an uninfected control (not recorded which). The CDR3 nucleotides read TGTGCCAGCAGCCTTGCCCAGGACACTGAAGCTTTCTTT. Protein sequence: CASSLAQDTEAFF. Combining the CDR3 with reference TRBV7-9 and TRBJ1-1 gives the whole variable domain DTGVSQNPRHKITKRGQNVTFRCDPISEHNRLYWYRQTLGQGPEFLTYFQNEAQLEKSRLLSDRFSAERPKGSFSTLEIQRTEQGDSAMYLCASSLAQDTEAFFGQGTRLTVV.